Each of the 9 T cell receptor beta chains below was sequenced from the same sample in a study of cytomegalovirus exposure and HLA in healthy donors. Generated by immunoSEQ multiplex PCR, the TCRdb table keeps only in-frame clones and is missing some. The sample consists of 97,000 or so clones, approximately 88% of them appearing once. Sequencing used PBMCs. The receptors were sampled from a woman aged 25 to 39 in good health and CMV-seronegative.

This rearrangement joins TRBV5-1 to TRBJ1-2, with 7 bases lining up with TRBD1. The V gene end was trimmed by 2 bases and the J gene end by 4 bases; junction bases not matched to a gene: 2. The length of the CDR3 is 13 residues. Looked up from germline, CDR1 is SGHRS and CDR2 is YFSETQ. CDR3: CASSLQGIYGYTF. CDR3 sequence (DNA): TGCGCCAGCAGCTTACAGGGGATCTATGGCTACACCTTC. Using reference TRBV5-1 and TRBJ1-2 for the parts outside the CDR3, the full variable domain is KAGVTQTPRYLIKTRGQQVTLSCSPISGHRSVSWYQQTPGQGLQFLFEYFSETQRNKGNFPGRFSGRQFSNSRSEMNVSTLELGDSALYLCASSLQGIYGYTFGSGTRLTVV.

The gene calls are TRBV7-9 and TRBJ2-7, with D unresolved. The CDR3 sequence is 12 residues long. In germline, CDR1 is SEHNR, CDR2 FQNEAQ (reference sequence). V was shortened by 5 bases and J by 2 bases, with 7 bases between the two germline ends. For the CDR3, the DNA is TGTGCCAGCAGCCTAAACCCCTACGAGCAGTACTTC. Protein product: CASSLNPYEQYF.

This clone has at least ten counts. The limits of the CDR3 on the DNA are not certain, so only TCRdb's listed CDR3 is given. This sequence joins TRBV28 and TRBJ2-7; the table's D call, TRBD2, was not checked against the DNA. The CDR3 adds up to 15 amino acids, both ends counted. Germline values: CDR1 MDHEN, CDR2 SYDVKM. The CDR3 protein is CASSSSGFRIYEQYF.

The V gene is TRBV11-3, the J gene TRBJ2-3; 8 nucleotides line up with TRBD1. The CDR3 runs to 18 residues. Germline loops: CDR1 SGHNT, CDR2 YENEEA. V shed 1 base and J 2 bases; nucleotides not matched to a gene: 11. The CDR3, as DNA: TGTGCCAGCAGCTTAGGGGGTGCGGGGACAGGCTACACAGATACGCAGTATTTT. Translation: CASSLGGAGTGYTDTQYF.

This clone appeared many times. CDR3 loop: CASSLVSGQGSSPLHF. DNA of the CDR3: TGTGCCAGCAGCTTGGTTTCGGGACAGGGCTCCTCACCCCTCCACTTT. J is TRBJ1-6 and V is TRBV5-4; TRBD1 matches 9 bases. CDR3 length: 16 amino acids. Germline trimming cut 0 bases from V and 10 bases from J; bases unmatched to any gene: 8. From germline, CDR1 is SGHNT and CDR2 YYREEE (reference sequence).

CDR3 in amino acids: CAIGGVSYEQYF. The CDR3 nucleotides are TGTGCCATCGGGGGGGTGTCCTACGAGCAGTACTTC. The genes are TRBV10-3 and TRBJ2-7; 7 bases line up with TRBD2. Looked up from germline, CDR1 is ENHRY and CDR2 is SYGVKD. The CDR3 extends over 12 amino acids. V lost 8 bases and J lost 1; bases outside the gene matches: 2.

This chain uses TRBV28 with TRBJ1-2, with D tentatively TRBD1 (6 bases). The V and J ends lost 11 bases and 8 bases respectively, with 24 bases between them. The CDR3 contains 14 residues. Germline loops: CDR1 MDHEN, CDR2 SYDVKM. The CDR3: CAVPRSFDRNGYTF. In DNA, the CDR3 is TGTGCCGTCCCGCGCAGCTTCGACAGGAACGGCTACACCTTC.

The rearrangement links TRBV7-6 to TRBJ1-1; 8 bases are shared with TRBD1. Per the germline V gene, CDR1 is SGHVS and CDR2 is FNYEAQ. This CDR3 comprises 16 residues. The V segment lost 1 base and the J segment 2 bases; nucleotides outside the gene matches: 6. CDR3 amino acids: CASSLDQGAGNTEAFF. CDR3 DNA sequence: TGTGCCAGCAGCTTAGATCAGGGGGCGGGTAACACTGAAGCTTTCTTT.

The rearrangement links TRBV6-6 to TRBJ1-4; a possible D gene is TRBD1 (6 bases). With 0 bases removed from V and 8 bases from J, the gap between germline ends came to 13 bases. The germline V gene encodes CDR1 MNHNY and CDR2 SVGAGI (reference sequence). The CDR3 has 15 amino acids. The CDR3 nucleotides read TGTGCCAGCAGTTACTCTGTCGGGGGGCGAGAAAAACTGTTTTTT. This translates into CASSYSVGGREKLFF.